These T cell receptor beta chains were read from a single sample in a study of PD-L1 blockade in urothelial cancer. Here immunoSEQ multiplex PCR was the method, and the copy in TCRdb shows in-frame clones only, minus some. This repertoire shows under 60,000 clones, around 80% found once; its top ten account for about 3%. The sample consisted of PBMCs, taken around atezolizumab (anti-PD-L1) treatment. The receptors here all came from a man between 65 and 85 years old with urothelial cancer. Both conserved end residues are part of each CDR3. A D gene is named only where the DNA matches it firmly. The size of a clone is reported for some rows only, either as once, few or many, or as a class for expanded clones.

-	TRBJ2-1	TRBV19	-	TGTGCCAGTAGTATTCCTTATAGCGGAGCCTCGGAAAATGAGCAGTTCTTC	CASSIPYSGASENEQFF
-	TRBJ2-1	TRBV5-4	-	TGTGCCAGCAGCTTGGCCGGACTATTAAACAATGAGCAGTTCTTC	CASSLAGLLNNEQFF
-	TRBJ2-1	TRBV7-3	-	TGTGCCAGCAGCACGGCTGGCGGGGTTATCGACAATGAGCAGTTCTTC	CASSTAGGVIDNEQFF
-	TRBJ2-5	TRBV9	-	TGTGCCAGCAGCGTACACGGGGGAACACAAGAGACCCAGTACTTC	CASSVHGGTQETQYF
-	TRBJ2-5	TRBV5-1	TRBD2	TGCGCCAGCAGCTTTTATGGGACTAGCGGGGTCCAAGAGACCCAGTACTTC	CASSFYGTSGVQETQYF
-	TRBJ1-2	TRBV13	-	TGTGCCAGCAGCTTAGGTAGGGGAGGGAACTATGGCTACACCTTC	CASSLGRGGNYGYTF
-	TRBJ1-5	TRBV27	TRBD1	TGTGCCAGCAGTCCCAACAGGGGCCCCCAGCATTTT	CASSPNRGPQHF
-	TRBJ2-1	TRBV9	TRBD1	TGTGCCAGCAGCGCTGAAACCGGGACAGGGTTCGGTGAGCAGTTCTTC	CASSAETGTGFGEQFF
-	TRBJ2-1	TRBV7-6	TRBD1	TGTGCCAGCAGCTCGTCGGGACAGAGCTCCTACAATGAGCAGTTCTTC	CASSSSGQSSYNEQFF
-	TRBJ2-1	TRBV5-6	-	TGTGCCAGCAGCTTGCGCGGGGGCGGGGGTAATGAGCAGTTCTTC	CASSLRGGGGNEQFF
-	TRBJ2-7	TRBV5-5	-	TGTGCCAGCAGCTTAATAACGCGACAGGACGAGCAGTACTTC	CASSLITRQDEQYF
-	TRBJ1-2	TRBV19	TRBD1	TGTGCCAGTAGCGTAACAGGGGAGGCTACTTATGGCTACACCTTC	CASSVTGEATYGYTF
-	TRBJ1-1	TRBV28	-	TGTGCCAGCCTACCGAGACAGGAAGTTTCTGAAGCTTTCTTT	CASLPRQEVSEAFF
-	TRBJ2-1	TRBV7-3	TRBD2	TGTGCCAGCAGCCCAAGGACTAGCGGGAGGGACAATGAGCAGTTCTTC	CASSPRTSGRDNEQFF
-	TRBJ2-5	TRBV11-1	-	TGTGCCAGCAGCCCGTCCACGGAAGAGACCCAGTACTTC	CASSPSTEETQYF
-	TRBJ2-7	TRBV6-1	TRBD1	TGTGCCAGCAGTGAATCGGGGACAGGGGCCTACGAGCAGTACTTC	CASSESGTGAYEQYF
-	TRBJ1-5	TRBV19	-	TGTGCCAGTAGTATTAGTCCGGGGCAGCCCCAGCATTTT	CASSISPGQPQHF
-	TRBJ2-1	TRBV7-2	TRBD2	TGTGCCAGCAGCGCCTATACTAGCGGGGGCTGGGGTGGTGAGCAGTTCTTC	CASSAYTSGGWGGEQFF
-	TRBJ1-4	TRBV4-3	TRBD1	TGCGCCAGCAGCCAAGCTGACAGGGGGAATGAAAAACTGTTTTTT	CASSQADRGNEKLFF
once	TRBJ2-5	TRBV5-1	TRBD2	TGCGCCAGCAGCTTGGATGCTAGCGGGAGCAAGACCCAGTACTTC	CASSLDASGSKTQYF
-	TRBJ1-2	TRBV5-6	-	TGTGCCAGCAGCTTGGTTGCGGGTGGCTACACCTTC	CASSLVAGGYTF